Each of the 17 T cell receptor beta chains below was sequenced from the same sample in a study of T cell changes during pregnancy in multiple sclerosis. Some clones are missing from TCRdb's copy, which holds only in-frame ones; the method was immunoSEQ multiplex PCR. The sample lists about 27,000 clones, 85% to 90% occurring once. This material consisted of CD8+ T cells from peripheral blood mononuclear cells, taken in the second trimester of pregnancy. The receptors stem from a female donor with multiple sclerosis, enrolled in a pregnancy study.

V usage is TRBV5-5 and J usage is TRBJ1-2, with a tentative D call TRBD1 (5 bases). V lost 4 bases and J lost 2, with 9 bases in between. This CDR3 is 13 amino acids long. Germline V lookup: CDR1 SGHKS, CDR2 YYEKEE (reference sequence). This chain's CDR3 is CASSVDRNYGYTF. The CDR3 DNA follows: TGTGCCAGCAGCGTTGACAGAAACTATGGCTACACCTTC. The full variable domain, its missing parts supplied by reference TRBV5-5 and TRBJ1-2, is DAGVTQSPTHLIKTRGQQVTLRCSPISGHKSVSWYQQVLGQGPQFIFQYYEKEERGRGNFPDRFSARQFPNYSSELNVNALLLGDSALYLCASSVDRNYGYTFGSGTRLTVV.

This chain connects TRBV7-9 to TRBJ2-3; 10 positions agree with TRBD2. Germline CDR1 is SEHNR and CDR2 is FQNEAQ (reference sequence). V lost 2 bases, J lost 1 base, and 9 bases stayed unmatched. The length of the CDR3 is 18 residues. As DNA, the CDR3 is TGTGCCAGCAGCTTAAATAGCGGGGGGTCCTTCGGCACAGATACGCAGTATTTT. Protein: CASSLNSGGSFGTDTQYF.

The rearrangement uses TRBV18 and TRBJ2-2; D perhaps matches TRBD1 (5 bases). Germline V CDR1 and CDR2: KGHSH, LQKENI. CDR3 size: 16 residues. The ends were cut back, 0 bases at V and 3 bases at J, with 11 bases in the middle. The CDR3 bases are TGTGCCAGCTCACCACCGCGAGACAGTCACACCGGGGAGCTGTTTTTT. As protein: CASSPPRDSHTGELFF.

This chain connects TRBV5-8 to TRBJ2-3; 7 positions match TRBD1. The CDR3 is 14 amino acids. Germline trimming cut 4 bases from V and 3 bases from J; bases unmatched to any gene: 5. The germline CDR1 and CDR2 sequences are SGHTS and YDEGEE. The CDR3 loop is CASSIRQGTDTQYF. CDR3 bases: TGTGCCAGCAGCATACGACAGGGAACAGATACGCAGTATTTT.

This clone appeared a single time. The chain is built from TRBV14 and TRBJ2-7; D is possibly TRBD1 (6 bases). The CDR3 length is 17 residues. Germline-derived CDR1 and CDR2 are SGHDN and FVKESK. Trimming removed 1 base at V and 1 base at J, with 17 bases between. The CDR3 region has the DNA TGTGCCAGCAGCCAAGGGAACAGGAAGGGGACATCCTACGAGCAGTACTTC. It encodes CASSQGNRKGTSYEQYF.

The V call is TRBV4-1, the J call TRBJ1-2; unclear D gene. Trimming took off 1 base at V and 4 bases at J, with 10 bases between the two ends. Germline CDR1 and CDR2: MGHRA and YSYEKL. This CDR3 has 14 amino acids. CDR3 DNA sequence: TGCGCCAGCAGCCAAGTGGGCCTACTCTATGGCTACACCTTC. This sequence encodes CASSQVGLLYGYTF.

V and J are TRBV28 and TRBJ1-5; D gene uncertain. This CDR3 comprises 16 residues. The germline V gene has CDR1 MDHEN and CDR2 SYDVKM. V dropped 2 bases and J dropped 0 bases, with 11 bases sitting between them. CDR3 DNA sequence: TGTGCCAGCAGTTTACTCCCGTACAATAGCAATCAGCCCCAGCATTTT. Translating gives CASSLLPYNSNQPQHF.

The chain employs TRBV5-4 and TRBJ2-3; D not resolved. The length of the CDR3 is 13 residues. Trimming stripped 1 base from V and 6 bases from J, with 9 bases between. The germline V gene has CDR1 SGHNT and CDR2 YYREEE (reference sequence). Here the CDR3 DNA reads TGTGCCAGCAGCTTGAGCCCCCCGGATACGCAGTATTTT. Its protein is CASSLSPPDTQYF.

This sequence joins TRBV7-9 and TRBJ2-3; no clear D. The ends were cut back, 5 bases at V and 0 bases at J, with 9 bases in the middle. CDR3 length equals 14 residues. CDR1 SEHNR and CDR2 FQNEAQ come from the germline V gene (reference sequence). The CDR3 spells CASSPSGSTDTQYF. DNA for the CDR3: TGTGCCAGCAGCCCTTCCGGGAGCACAGATACGCAGTATTTT.

Only one count was recorded for this clone. The chain recombines TRBV4-3 with TRBJ2-1; the D gene is possibly TRBD2 (5 bases). The CDR3 is 15 residues long. V was trimmed by 1 base and J by 3 bases, leaving 10 bases between them. Germline CDR1 LGHNA, CDR2 YSLEER. The CDR3, as DNA: TGCGCCAGCAGCCAAGGGCTAGGGAGCTACAATGAGCAGTTCTTC. Its translation: CASSQGLGSYNEQFF.

The chain has TRBV29-1 and TRBJ1-3; D might be TRBD1 (6 bases). The CDR3 totals 16 residues. Trimming pared 5 bases from V and 3 bases from J, leaving 20 bases between. Germline CDR1 SQVTM, CDR2 ANQGSEA. CDR3 bases: TGCAGCGTTTTGGGGGCAGGGGCGATCGGTGGAAACACCATATATTTT. It encodes CSVLGAGAIGGNTIYF.

A single count supports this clone. V and J are TRBV4-3 and TRBJ2-2; TRBD1 agrees at 7 bases. V trimming: 0 bases; J trimming: 4 bases; junction bases outside the gene matches: 2. Looked up from germline, CDR1 is LGHNA and CDR2 is YSLEER. The CDR3 runs to 15 residues. The CDR3 protein is CASSQETGFTGELFF. DNA for the CDR3: TGCGCCAGCAGCCAAGAGACAGGGTTCACCGGGGAGCTGTTTTTT.

V gene TRBV5-1 combines with J gene TRBJ1-1, with 10 bases lining up with TRBD1. CDR3 length equals 17 residues. V was clipped by 3 bases and J by 4 bases; unmatched bases: 12. Germline V gives CDR1 SGHRS, CDR2 YFSETQ. Here the CDR3 DNA reads TGCGCCAGCAGCTGGACAGGGGGGTTTGATTTTAGCACTGAAGCTTTCTTT. Its translation is CASSWTGGFDFSTEAFF.

The chain is built from TRBV4-3 and TRBJ2-7, with TRBD2 identical over 8 bases. Germline V gene sequence: CDR1 LGHNA, CDR2 YSLEER. V was clipped by 0 bases and J by 3 bases; unmatched bases: 13. This CDR3 has 18 residues. The CDR3: CASSQETGLAGNNYEQYF. DNA of the CDR3: TGCGCCAGCAGCCAAGAAACGGGGCTAGCGGGTAACAACTACGAGCAGTACTTC.

The chain couples TRBV9 to TRBJ2-1, with 7 bases matching TRBD1. The CDR3 sequence is 15 residues long. Germline CDR1 is SGDLS and CDR2 is YYNGEE. The junction had 4 bases not matched to a gene; V was cut back by 4 bases and J by 0 bases. In DNA form, the CDR3 reads TGTGCCAGCAGCCTTGGGACAGTCTCCTACAATGAGCAGTTCTTC. Translating it yields CASSLGTVSYNEQFF.

The chain carries TRBV30 and TRBJ1-1, with 7 bases lining up with TRBD1. V shed 4 bases, J shed 4 bases, and the junction held 6 bases outside the gene matches. Germline CDR1 and CDR2: GTSNPN and SVGIG (reference sequence). This CDR3 is built from 13 residues. CDR3 loop: CAWTGQGVTEAFF. The CDR3 DNA follows: TGTGCCTGGACCGGGCAGGGGGTCACTGAAGCTTTCTTT.

The CDR3 here is CATSRDHYEQYF. For the CDR3, the DNA is TGTGCCACCAGCAGAGACCACTACGAGCAGTACTTC. The V and J genes are TRBV15 and TRBJ2-7, with no clear D. Trimming took off 0 bases at V and 3 bases at J, with 3 bases between the two ends. The CDR3 contains 12 residues. The germline gives CDR1 LNHNV, CDR2 YYDKDF (reference sequence).